The sample holds one count of the clone carrying this T cell receptor (beta chain). These data come from a study of control samples from healthy donors and cancer patients. This CDR3 spans 12 amino acids. V lost 7 bases and J 7 bases, leaving 13 bases between the germline ends. Only in-frame clones appear in the TCRdb table, and some are missing; sequencing was by immunoSEQ multiplex PCR. The repertoire holds some 140,000 clones, with roughly 92% as singletons. J is TRBJ1-1 and V is TRBV12-3 or TRBV12-4, with D unresolved. Material: blood. The clonotype originates from a man aged 25 to 40 in good health. The CDR3 loop reads CASTLLGVEAFF. Written as DNA, the CDR3 is TGTGCCAGCACCCTCTTAGGAGTTGAAGCTTTCTTT.